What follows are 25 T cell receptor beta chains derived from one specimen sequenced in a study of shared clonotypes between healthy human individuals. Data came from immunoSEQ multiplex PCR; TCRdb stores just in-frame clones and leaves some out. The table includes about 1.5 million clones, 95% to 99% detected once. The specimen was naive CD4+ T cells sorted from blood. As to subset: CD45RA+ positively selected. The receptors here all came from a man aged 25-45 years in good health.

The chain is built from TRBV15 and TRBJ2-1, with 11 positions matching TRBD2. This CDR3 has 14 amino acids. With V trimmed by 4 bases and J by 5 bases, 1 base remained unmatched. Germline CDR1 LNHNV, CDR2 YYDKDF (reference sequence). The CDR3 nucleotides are TGTGCCACCAGCAAGGGACTAGCGGACAATGAGCAGTTCTTC. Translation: CATSKGLADNEQFF.

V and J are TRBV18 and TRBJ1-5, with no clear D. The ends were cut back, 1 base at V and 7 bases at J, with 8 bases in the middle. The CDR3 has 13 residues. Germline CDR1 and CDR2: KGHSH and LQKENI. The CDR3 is CASSPRQTQPQHF. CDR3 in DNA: TGTGCCAGCTCACCACGCCAAACCCAGCCCCAGCATTTT.

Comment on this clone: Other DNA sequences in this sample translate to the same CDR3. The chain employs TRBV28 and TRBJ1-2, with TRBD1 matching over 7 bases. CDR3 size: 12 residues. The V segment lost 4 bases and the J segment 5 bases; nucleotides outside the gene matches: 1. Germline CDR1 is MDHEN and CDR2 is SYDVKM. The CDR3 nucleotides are TGTGCCAGCAGTTCGGGACAGTATGGCTACACCTTC. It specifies CASSSGQYGYTF.

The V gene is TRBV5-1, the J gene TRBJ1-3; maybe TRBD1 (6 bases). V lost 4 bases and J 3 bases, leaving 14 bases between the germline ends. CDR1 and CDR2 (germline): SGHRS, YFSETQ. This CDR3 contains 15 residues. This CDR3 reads CASSENQGYGNTIYF. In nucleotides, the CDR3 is TGCGCCAGCAGCGAAAATCAGGGGTATGGAAACACCATATATTTT.

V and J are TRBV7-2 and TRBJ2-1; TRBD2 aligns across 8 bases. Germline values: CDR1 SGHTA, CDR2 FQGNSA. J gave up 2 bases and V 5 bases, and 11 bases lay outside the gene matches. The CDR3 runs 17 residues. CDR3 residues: CASSPTPGGLPYNEQFF. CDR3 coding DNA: TGTGCCAGCAGCCCGACACCGGGAGGGCTCCCCTACAATGAGCAGTTCTTC.

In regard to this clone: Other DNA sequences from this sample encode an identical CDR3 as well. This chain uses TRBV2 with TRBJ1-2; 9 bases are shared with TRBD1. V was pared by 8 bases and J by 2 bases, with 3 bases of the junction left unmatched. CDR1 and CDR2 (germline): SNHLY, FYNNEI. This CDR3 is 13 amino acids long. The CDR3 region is CASRDRENYGYTF. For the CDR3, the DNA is TGTGCCAGCCGGGACAGGGAAAACTATGGCTACACCTTC.

The CDR3 DNA is TGTGCCAGCAGCTTGGTCCTCCCCACAGATACGCAGTATTTT. Residues: CASSLVLPTDTQYF. The V gene is TRBV13, the J gene TRBJ2-3; D is uncertain. The CDR3 sequence is 14 residues long. Trimming stripped 3 bases from V and 2 bases from J, with 9 bases between. From germline, CDR1 is PRHDT and CDR2 FYEKMQ (reference sequence).

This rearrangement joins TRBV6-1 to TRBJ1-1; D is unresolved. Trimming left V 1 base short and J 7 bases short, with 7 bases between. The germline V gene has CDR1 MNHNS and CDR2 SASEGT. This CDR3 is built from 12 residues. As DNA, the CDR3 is TGTGCCAGCAGTGAAGGGTGGAGTGAAGCTTTCTTT. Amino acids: CASSEGWSEAFF.

CDR3 region: CASSSRPGLADKQYF. CDR3 nucleotides: TGTGCCAGCAGCTCTCGCCCGGGACTAGCGGACAAGCAGTACTTC. The rearrangement links TRBV11-1 to TRBJ2-7; 11 nucleotides line up with TRBD2. The CDR3 runs 15 residues. Germline V gene sequence: CDR1 SGHAT, CDR2 FQDESV (reference sequence). The ends lost 4 bases at V and 8 bases at J; junction bases unmatched: 10.

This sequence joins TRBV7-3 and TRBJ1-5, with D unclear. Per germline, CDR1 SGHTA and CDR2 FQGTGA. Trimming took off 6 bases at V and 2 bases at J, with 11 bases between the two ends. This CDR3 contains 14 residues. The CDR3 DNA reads TGTGCCAGCAGGCACGGAATGGGCAATCAGCCCCAGCATTTT. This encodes CASRHGMGNQPQHF.

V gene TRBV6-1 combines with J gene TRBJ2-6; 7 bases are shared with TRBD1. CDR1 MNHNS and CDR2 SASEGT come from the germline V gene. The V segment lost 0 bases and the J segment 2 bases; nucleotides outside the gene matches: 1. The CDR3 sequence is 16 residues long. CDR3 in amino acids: CASSEAQGAGANVLTF. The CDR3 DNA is TGTGCCAGCAGTGAAGCGCAGGGGGCTGGGGCCAACGTCCTGACTTTC.

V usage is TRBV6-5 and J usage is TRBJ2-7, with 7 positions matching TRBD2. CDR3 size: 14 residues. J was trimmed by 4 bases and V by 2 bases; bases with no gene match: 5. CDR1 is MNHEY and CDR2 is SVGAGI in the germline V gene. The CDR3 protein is CASSYTGLGYEQYF. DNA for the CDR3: TGTGCCAGCAGTTACACCGGACTAGGGTACGAGCAGTACTTC.

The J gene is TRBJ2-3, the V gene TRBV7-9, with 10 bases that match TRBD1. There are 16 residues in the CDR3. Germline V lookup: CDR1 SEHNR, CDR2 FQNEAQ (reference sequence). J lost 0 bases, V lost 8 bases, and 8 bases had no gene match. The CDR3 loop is CASASRGQGSTDTQYF. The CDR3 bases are TGTGCCAGCGCCAGTCGGGGACAGGGGAGCACAGATACGCAGTATTTT.

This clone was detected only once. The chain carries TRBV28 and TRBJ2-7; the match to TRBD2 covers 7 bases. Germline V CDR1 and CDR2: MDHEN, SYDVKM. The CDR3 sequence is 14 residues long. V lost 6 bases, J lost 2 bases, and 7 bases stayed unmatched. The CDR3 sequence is CASRPSGPAYEQYF. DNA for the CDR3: TGTGCCAGCAGGCCTAGCGGCCCAGCCTACGAGCAGTACTTC.

The CDR3 coding sequence is TGTGCCAGCAAATTGACTGTGAACACTGAAGCTTTCTTT. Amino acid sequence: CASKLTVNTEAFF. This chain links TRBV6-1 with TRBJ1-1; no reliable D call. Deletions cut 7 bases from V and 0 bases from J, with 9 bases between. The germline CDR1 and CDR2 sequences are MNHNS and SASEGT. The CDR3 totals 13 residues.

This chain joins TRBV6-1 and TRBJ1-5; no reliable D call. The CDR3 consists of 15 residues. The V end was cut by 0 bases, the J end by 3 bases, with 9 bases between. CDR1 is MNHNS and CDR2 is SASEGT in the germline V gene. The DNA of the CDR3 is TGTGCCAGCAGTGAAGCGCGACACCTCAATCAGCCCCAGCATTTT. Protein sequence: CASSEARHLNQPQHF.

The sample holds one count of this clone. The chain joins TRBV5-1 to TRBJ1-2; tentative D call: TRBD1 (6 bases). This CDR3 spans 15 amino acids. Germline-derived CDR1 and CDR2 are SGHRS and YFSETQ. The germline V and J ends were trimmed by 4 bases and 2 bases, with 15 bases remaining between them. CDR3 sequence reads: CASSVGHLRNYGYTF. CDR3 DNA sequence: TGCGCCAGCAGCGTGGGACACTTACGCAACTATGGCTACACCTTC.

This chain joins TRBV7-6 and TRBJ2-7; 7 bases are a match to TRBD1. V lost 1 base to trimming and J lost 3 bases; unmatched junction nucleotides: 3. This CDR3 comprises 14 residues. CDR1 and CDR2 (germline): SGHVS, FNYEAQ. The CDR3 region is CASSLEGTDYEQYF. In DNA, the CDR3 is TGTGCCAGCAGCTTAGAAGGGACAGACTACGAGCAGTACTTC. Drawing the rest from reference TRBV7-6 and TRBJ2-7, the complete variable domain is GAGVSQSPRYKVTKRGQDVALRCDPISGHVSLYWYRQALGQGPEFLTYFNYEAQQDKSGLPNDRFSAERPEGSISTLTIQRTEQRDSAMYRCASSLEGTDYEQYFGPGTRLTVT.

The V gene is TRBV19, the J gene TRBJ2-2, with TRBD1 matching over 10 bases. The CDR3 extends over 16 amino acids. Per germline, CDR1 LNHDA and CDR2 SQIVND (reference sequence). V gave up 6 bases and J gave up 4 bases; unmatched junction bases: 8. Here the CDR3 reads CASREPGTGVTGELFF. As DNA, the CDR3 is TGTGCCAGTAGGGAACCCGGGACAGGGGTCACCGGGGAGCTGTTTTTT.

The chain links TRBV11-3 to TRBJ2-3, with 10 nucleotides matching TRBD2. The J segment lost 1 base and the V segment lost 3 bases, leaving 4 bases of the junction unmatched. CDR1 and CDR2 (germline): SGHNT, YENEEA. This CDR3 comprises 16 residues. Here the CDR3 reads CASSLGLASGTDTQYF. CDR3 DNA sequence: TGTGCCAGCAGCTTGGGACTAGCGTCTGGCACAGATACGCAGTATTTT.

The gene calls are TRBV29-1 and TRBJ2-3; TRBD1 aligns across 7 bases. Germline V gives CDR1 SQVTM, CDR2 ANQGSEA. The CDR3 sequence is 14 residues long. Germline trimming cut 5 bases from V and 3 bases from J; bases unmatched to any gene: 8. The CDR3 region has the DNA TGCAGCGTTCTAAGGGGGACAGAAACAGATACGCAGTATTTT. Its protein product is CSVLRGTETDTQYF.

The CDR3 nucleotides read TGTGCCAGCAGTGAAGAGATCTCCGGGGAGCTGTTTTTT. Translating it yields CASSEEISGELFF. The chain couples TRBV2 to TRBJ2-2, with D hard to call. Trimming pared 1 base from V and 6 bases from J, leaving 6 bases between. Looked up from germline, CDR1 is SNHLY and CDR2 is FYNNEI. This CDR3 region has 13 residues.

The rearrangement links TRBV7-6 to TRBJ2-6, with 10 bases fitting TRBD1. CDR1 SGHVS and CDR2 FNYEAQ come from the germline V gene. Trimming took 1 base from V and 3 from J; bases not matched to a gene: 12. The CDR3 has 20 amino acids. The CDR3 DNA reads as TGTGCCAGCAGCTTAGGCTGGGACAGGGGAATTTCGAATGGGGCCAACGTCCTGACTTTC. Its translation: CASSLGWDRGISNGANVLTF.

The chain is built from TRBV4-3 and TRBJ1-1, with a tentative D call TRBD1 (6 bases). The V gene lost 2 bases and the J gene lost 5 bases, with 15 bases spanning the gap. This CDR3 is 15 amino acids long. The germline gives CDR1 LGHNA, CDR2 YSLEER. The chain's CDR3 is CASSQSITGRTEAFF. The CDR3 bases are TGCGCCAGCAGCCAATCCATAACAGGGAGGACTGAAGCTTTCTTT.

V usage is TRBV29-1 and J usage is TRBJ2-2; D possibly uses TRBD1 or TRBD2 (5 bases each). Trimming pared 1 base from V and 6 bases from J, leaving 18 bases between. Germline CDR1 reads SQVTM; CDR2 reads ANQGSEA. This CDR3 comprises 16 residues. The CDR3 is CSVEGGKGSAAGELFF. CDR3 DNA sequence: TGCAGCGTTGAAGGTGGAAAGGGGAGTGCAGCCGGGGAGCTGTTTTTT.